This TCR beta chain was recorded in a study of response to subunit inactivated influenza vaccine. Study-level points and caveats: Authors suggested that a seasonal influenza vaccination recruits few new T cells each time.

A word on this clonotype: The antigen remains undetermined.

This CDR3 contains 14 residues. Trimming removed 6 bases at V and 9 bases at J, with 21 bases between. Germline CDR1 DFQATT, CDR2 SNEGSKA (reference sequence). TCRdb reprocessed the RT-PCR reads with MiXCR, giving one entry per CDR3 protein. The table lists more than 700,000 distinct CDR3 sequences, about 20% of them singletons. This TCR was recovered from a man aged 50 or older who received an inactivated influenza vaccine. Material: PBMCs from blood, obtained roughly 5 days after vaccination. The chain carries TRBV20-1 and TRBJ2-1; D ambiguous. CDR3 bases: TGCAGTGCCCCAATGTCCTCAAGCGTCCGTGAGCAGTTCTTC. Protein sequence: CSAPMSSSVREQFF.